The 7 T cell receptor beta chains below all came from one sample that was sequenced in a study of CD8+ T cells in alopecia areata. RNA extraction and reverse transcription yielded cDNA as sequencing template. The table came from immunoSEQ multiplex PCR; TCRdb's copy has only in-frame clones and leaves some out. The sample lists under 200,000 clones, around three fifths occurring once. The treatment: oral pan-JAK inhibitor, 5-10 mg twice daily. The starting material was CD4+ T cells sorted from blood, obtained at week 24, from a patient treated with tofacitinib. The receptor source for this set is a human donor with alopecia areata.

This chain uses TRBV25-1 with TRBJ2-7, with 7 bases fitting TRBD1. Germline V gives CDR1 MGHDK, CDR2 SYGVNS. V shed 9 bases, J shed 3 bases, and the junction held 11 bases outside the gene matches. The CDR3 contains 14 residues. The CDR3 coding sequence is TGTGCCAGTGCCCAACAGGGGACGGTCTACGAGCAGTACTTC. Protein sequence: CASAQQGTVYEQYF.

J is TRBJ1-2 and V is TRBV7-2; D perhaps matches TRBD1 (6 bases). The germline V gene encodes CDR1 SGHTA and CDR2 FQGNSA. This CDR3 comprises 15 residues. The V gene lost 5 bases and the J gene lost 0 bases, with 13 bases spanning the gap. The CDR3 sequence is CASSPRGRSNYGYTF. For the CDR3, the DNA is TGTGCCAGCAGCCCCCGGGGGCGGTCTAACTATGGCTACACCTTC.

The chain uses TRBV7-9 and TRBJ1-2; D uncertain. CDR1 and CDR2 (germline): SEHNR, FQNEAQ (reference sequence). The CDR3 covers 12 residues. V gave up 5 bases and J gave up 0 bases, with 4 bases separating them. The CDR3 sequence: CASSVSNYGYTF. The DNA for the CDR3 is TGTGCCAGCAGCGTATCTAACTATGGCTACACCTTC.

The V gene is TRBV5-1, the J gene TRBJ2-7; TRBD1 aligns across 9 bases. The CDR3 is made up of 15 amino acids. The J segment lost 0 bases and the V segment lost 4 bases, leaving 5 bases of the junction unmatched. Germline V gene lookup returns CDR1 SGHRS and CDR2 YFSETQ. The CDR3 nucleotides read TGCGCCAGCAGCCACGGGACAGGGTTCTCCTACGAGCAGTACTTC. The encoded protein is CASSHGTGFSYEQYF.

The chain is built from TRBV23-1 and TRBJ1-6; D is unclear. TRBV23-1 is labeled an ORF, and its function is uncertain. This CDR3 is built from 15 residues. Trimming shortened V by 0 bases and J by 5 bases, and 8 bases separated the two germline ends. CDR3 loop: CASSQSRPNNSPLHF. CDR3 nucleotides: TGCGCCAGCAGTCAATCCCGCCCCAATAATTCACCCCTCCACTTT.

V usage is TRBV2 and J usage is TRBJ1-1; 10 positions match TRBD1. The germline CDR1 and CDR2 sequences are SNHLY and FYNNEI. V lost 0 bases to trimming and J lost 6 bases; unmatched junction nucleotides: 4. The CDR3 covers 15 residues. The CDR3: CASSEAGQGIAEAFF. The CDR3 DNA is TGTGCCAGCAGTGAAGCGGGACAGGGGATCGCTGAAGCTTTCTTT.

This rearrangement joins TRBV5-1 to TRBJ1-5; tentatively, D is TRBD1 (6 bases). The CDR3 runs 15 residues. The V gene lost 0 bases and the J gene lost 3 bases, with 10 bases spanning the gap. From germline, CDR1 is SGHRS and CDR2 YFSETQ. The CDR3 protein is CASSLGDTPNQPQHF. CDR3 coding DNA: TGCGCCAGCAGCTTGGGGGACACCCCCAATCAGCCCCAGCATTTT.